This TCR beta chain stems from a study of CD8+CD57+ T cells in acquired aplastic anemia. Study observations and caveats: Found in both controls and patients were twenty-nine CD8+ CDR3 sequences.

Template material for TCR beta VDJ and CDR3 profiling consisted of genomic DNA. MiXCR, applied by TCRdb to the reads, yields one record per CDR3 protein. This repertoire shows about 210,000 distinct CDR3 sequences, roughly 33% found once; its top ten account for 1.1%. Germline V CDR1 and CDR2: DFQATT, SNEGSKA (reference sequence). This CDR3 comprises 11 residues. Trimming shortened V by 3 bases and J by 5 bases, and 6 bases separated the two germline ends. This clonotype was counted ten times or more. Its target is unknown. The sequence came from a human donor in good health, serving as a control. The rearrangement joins TRBV20-1 to TRBJ2-3; D remains ambiguous. The specimen sequenced was sorted CD4+, CD8+, or CD8+CD57+ T cells (not recorded which) from PBMCs. CDR3 nucleotide sequence: TGCAGTGCTAGTCATGGAGATACGCAGTATTTT. Protein product: CSASHGDTQYF.